Below are 5 T cell receptor beta chains sequenced from a single sample in a study of T cells in Graves' hyperthyroidism and ophthalmopathy. Amplified regions were TCR beta CDR3 sequences from RNA transcripts. The HTBI set primed first-round TCR CDR3 RT-PCR. TCRdb analysed the multiplex PCR reads with MiXCR anew, one entry per CDR3 protein. The sample has over 200,000 distinct CDR3 sequences, 15% to 20% seen once; the top ten hold 50%. Sequencing input: blood. Receptor source: a man aged 45-65 years with Graves' hyperthyroidism.

The V call is TRBV20-1, the J call TRBJ1-2; D is uncertain. This CDR3 is built from 14 residues. Germline V CDR1 and CDR2: DFQATT, SNEGSKA (reference sequence). V was clipped by 6 bases and J by 0 bases, with 14 bases between them. The CDR3 sequence: CSALPQRANYGYTF. DNA for the CDR3: TGCAGTGCCCTCCCCCAGAGAGCTAACTATGGCTACACCTTC.

This clonotype was observed once. The rearrangement joins TRBV12-3 or TRBV12-4 to TRBJ2-5; 10 bases agree with TRBD1. The CDR3 extends over 15 amino acids. V lost 3 bases and J lost 5; bases outside the gene matches: 6. As DNA, the CDR3 is TGTGCCAGCAGTTTTCGGACAGGGGGATCGGAGACCCAGTACTTC. The encoded protein is CASSFRTGGSETQYF.

This clonotype was detected a few times. This rearrangement joins TRBV5-1 to TRBJ2-5; the D gene is possibly TRBD2 (5 bases). The CDR3 is made up of 15 amino acids. In germline, CDR1 is SGHRS, CDR2 YFSETQ. V shed 4 bases and J shed 4 bases, with 17 bases lying between them. DNA of the CDR3: TGCGCCAGCAGCCCGATCGGGGAAAAACCAGAGACCCAGTACTTC. This translates into CASSPIGEKPETQYF.

This clonotype was seen only once. The chain has TRBV6-1 and TRBJ2-3; D uncertain. Germline V CDR1 and CDR2: MNHNS, SASEGT. The V end lost 3 bases, the J end lost 0 bases, and 13 bases lay between the germline ends. The CDR3 sequence is 16 residues long. The CDR3 loop is CASSEWIFESTDTQYF. The DNA of the CDR3 is TGTGCCAGCAGTGAGTGGATATTCGAAAGCACAGATACGCAGTATTTT.

CDR3 sequence reads: CSEGLAGVVQYF. CDR3 DNA sequence: TGCAGTGAGGGACTAGCGGGTGTGGTGCAGTATTTT. V gene TRBV20-1 combines with J gene TRBJ2-3; TRBD2 matches 12 bases. Germline CDR1 reads DFQATT; CDR2 reads SNEGSKA (reference sequence). This CDR3 has 12 amino acids. The V and J ends lost 7 bases and 11 bases, in that order; junction bases with no gene match: 7.